One sample yielded the 15 T cell receptor beta chains listed below, sequenced in a study of T cells after yellow fever vaccination. A single record per CDR3 protein comes from TCRdb applying MiXCR to the 5' RACE reads. The sample contains a few hundred thousand distinct CDR3 sequences, roughly 4.8% of which appear only once. Sample: CD4+ T cells sorted from PBMCs, taken on the day of the yellow fever booster vaccination. These receptors were taken from a man younger than 35 who received the YFV17D yellow fever vaccine.

The chain combines TRBV10-3 with TRBJ2-7; 9 bases are shared with TRBD1. V lost 2 bases to trimming and J lost 7 bases; unmatched junction nucleotides: 6. Per germline, CDR1 ENHRY and CDR2 SYGVKD. This CDR3 has 14 amino acids. CDR3 amino acids: CAISEVTGGFEQYF. DNA for the CDR3: TGTGCCATCAGTGAGGTGACAGGGGGGTTTGAGCAGTACTTC.

The chain has TRBV6-5 and TRBJ1-6; D uncertain. CDR1 and CDR2 from the germline V gene are MNHEY and SVGAGI. This CDR3 contains 17 residues. V was clipped by 0 bases and J by 0 bases, with 9 bases between them. CDR3 bases: TGTGCCAGCAGTTACTCGCCCGTGGGCTCCTATAATTCACCCCTCCACTTT. Protein: CASSYSPVGSYNSPLHF.

This chain links TRBV7-8 with TRBJ2-7; 9 nucleotides align to TRBD1. The CDR3 length is 17 residues. Germline CDR1 SGHVS, CDR2 FQNEAQ. J was trimmed by 2 bases and V by 1 base; bases with no gene match: 9. The chain's CDR3 is CASSLGPGQGNPYEQYF. DNA of the CDR3: TGTGCCAGCAGCTTAGGGCCCGGACAGGGGAATCCCTACGAGCAGTACTTC.

This clonotype turned up a few times. The chain combines TRBV7-3 with TRBJ2-3; weak D call: TRBD2 (6 bases). The CDR3 is 14 residues long. Germline V gene sequence: CDR1 SGHTA, CDR2 FQGTGA. The V end lost 3 bases, the J end lost 2 bases, and 9 bases lay between the germline ends. The CDR3 spells CASSLGLLTDTQYF. The CDR3, as DNA: TGTGCCAGCAGCTTGGGACTCCTCACAGATACGCAGTATTTT.

This chain joins TRBV5-1 and TRBJ2-3, with 8 bases fitting TRBD1. V shed 0 bases and J 5 bases; nucleotides not matched to a gene: 5. This CDR3 contains 15 residues. Germline V CDR1 and CDR2: SGHRS, YFSETQ. The CDR3 loop is CASSLVDRVGDTQYF. The CDR3 DNA reads as TGCGCCAGCAGCTTGGTGGACAGGGTGGGAGATACGCAGTATTTT. Full variable domain (remainder filled in from reference TRBV5-1 and TRBJ2-3): KAGVTQTPRYLIKTRGQQVTLSCSPISGHRSVSWYQQTPGQGLQFLFEYFSETQRNKGNFPGRFSGRQFSNSRSEMNVSTLELGDSALYLCASSLVDRVGDTQYFGPGTRLTVL.

This clonotype occurred many times. V and J are TRBV12-3 or TRBV12-4 and TRBJ2-2; 9 bases are a match to TRBD2. This CDR3 has 16 amino acids. Trimming took 2 bases from V and 7 from J; bases not matched to a gene: 8. The CDR3 loop reads CASSLQGLANGGELFF. The CDR3 DNA sequence: TGTGCCAGCAGTTTACAGGGACTAGCAAATGGCGGGGAGCTGTTTTTT.

The chain carries TRBV24-1 and TRBJ2-3; 7 bases match TRBD1. CDR1 and CDR2 (germline): KGHDR, SFDVKD. The length of the CDR3 is 15 residues. V was clipped by 6 bases and J by 7 bases; unmatched bases: 12. CDR3 sequence: CATSPTGSVRHTQYF. CDR3 DNA sequence: TGTGCCACCAGTCCGACAGGGTCGGTAAGGCATACGCAGTATTTT.

This clonotype showed up just a few times. The V gene is TRBV20-1, the J gene TRBJ2-5; D is perhaps TRBD1 (7 bases). Trimming removed 6 bases at V and 3 bases at J, with 14 bases between. CDR1 and CDR2 (germline): DFQATT, SNEGSKA (reference sequence). This CDR3 has 13 residues. Here the CDR3 DNA reads TGCAGTGCGGCGGGACAGCACAAAGAGACCCAGTACTTC. It yields the protein CSAAGQHKETQYF.

This clonotype was observed many times. This sequence joins TRBV5-1 and TRBJ1-1; D gene ambiguous. The V end lost 2 bases, the J end lost 1 base, and 9 bases lay between the germline ends. Germline V gene lookup returns CDR1 SGHRS and CDR2 YFSETQ. The CDR3 is 14 residues long. The CDR3 DNA reads TGCGCCAGCAGCTTTCTTGGTGGGAACACTGAAGCTTTCTTT. Protein product: CASSFLGGNTEAFF.

The chain employs TRBV20-1 and TRBJ2-2, with D unclear. Germline V gene lookup returns CDR1 DFQATT and CDR2 SNEGSKA (reference sequence). V lost 3 bases, J lost 7 bases, and 15 bases lay in between. The CDR3 consists of 14 residues. CDR3 region: CSASSVVGNGELFF. The CDR3, as DNA: TGCAGTGCTAGCAGTGTTGTTGGGAACGGGGAGCTGTTTTTT.

In its sample, this clonotype was seen a few times. V usage is TRBV12-3 or TRBV12-4 and J usage is TRBJ1-1; TRBD1 is a possible D gene (5 bases). The CDR3 consists of 15 residues. Trimming removed 4 bases from V and 11 bases from J, with 23 bases in between. The CDR3 DNA sequence: TGTGCCAGCAGTTCAAATCGCGAGGGGCCCGCTGGTGCTTTCTTT. This encodes CASSSNREGPAGAFF.

This clonotype was found a few times. The rearrangement joins TRBV20-1 to TRBJ2-7; TRBD2 matches at 14 bases. The CDR3 length is 16 residues. Trimming at V came to 5 bases and at J to 3 bases, leaving 9 bases not matched to a gene. Germline CDR1 and CDR2: DFQATT and SNEGSKA (reference sequence). CDR3 bases: TGCAGTGCTCACTCCCGACTAGCGGGGGGGGGCTACGAGCAGTACTTC. It encodes CSAHSRLAGGGYEQYF.

Comments on this clonotype: One end of the junction is discordant with germline, which a read error may explain. The chain joins TRBV5-1 to TRBJ2-3; D call uncertain. The CDR3 sequence is 15 residues long. The germline gives CDR1 SGHRS, CDR2 YFSETQ. The CDR3 here is CASCLFPQFTDTQYF. CDR3 sequence (DNA): TGCGCCAGCTGCTTGTTCCCGCAGTTCACAGATACGCAGTATTTT.

This clonotype was seen repeatedly, ten times or more. The chain is built from TRBV7-9 and TRBJ2-3; TRBD2 might be the D (5 bases). Germline values: CDR1 SEHNR, CDR2 FQNEAQ (reference sequence). CDR3 size: 13 residues. Trimming left V 1 base short and J 5 bases short, with 7 bases between. CDR3 DNA sequence: TGTGCCAGCAGCTTAGGCAGCGGAGATACGCAGTATTTT. Translated, it gives CASSLGSGDTQYF.

This chain links TRBV5-1 with TRBJ1-1; the D is unclear. Trimming pared 3 bases from V and 4 bases from J, leaving 16 bases between. The CDR3 runs 15 residues. CDR1 is SGHRS, CDR2 YFSETQ, per germline. The CDR3 here is CASSWGTAEGTEAFF. The CDR3, as DNA: TGCGCCAGCAGCTGGGGAACAGCGGAGGGCACTGAAGCTTTCTTT.